The clone carrying this TCR beta chain was observed a handful of times. Each CDR3 protein is one row after TCRdb ran MiXCR on the RACE reads. The data hold about 120,000 distinct CDR3 sequences, with around 10% observed a single time. There are 13 residues in the CDR3. V trimming: 6 bases; J trimming: 8 bases; junction bases outside the gene matches: 7. The data are from a study of human T cells and chemical hapten exposure. Time point denoted: patch test 1, 2 weeks after DPC sensitization. Treatment noted: therapeutic diphenylcyclopropenone sensitization with weekly scalp DPC. The sample in question was whole blood, obtained in connection with sensitization to the hapten diphenylcyclopropenone (DPC). This clonotype originated in a woman aged 50 to 65 with alopecia areata. Some clones in this sample may be carry-over from other donors' samples. This chain joins TRBV12-3 or TRBV12-4 and TRBJ2-1; 7 nucleotides align to TRBD2. CDR3 in DNA: TGTGCCAGCAGGTCCGGACTAGTCTATGAGCAGTTCTTC. Translating it yields CASRSGLVYEQFF.